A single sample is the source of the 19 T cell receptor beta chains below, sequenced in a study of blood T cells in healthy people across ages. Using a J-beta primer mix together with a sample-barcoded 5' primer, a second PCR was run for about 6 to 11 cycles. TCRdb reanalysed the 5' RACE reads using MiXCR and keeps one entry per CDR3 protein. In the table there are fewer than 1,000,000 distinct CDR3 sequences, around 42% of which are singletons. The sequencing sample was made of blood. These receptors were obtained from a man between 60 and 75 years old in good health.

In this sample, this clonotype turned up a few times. The CDR3: CASSGLTSGGNNEQFF. CDR3 DNA sequence: TGTGCCAGCAGCGGTCTAACTAGCGGGGGGAACAATGAGCAGTTCTTC. The chain uses TRBV11-3 and TRBJ2-1, with TRBD2 matching 12 bases. The trim removed 5 bases at V and 5 bases at J, leaving 7 bases unmatched. The CDR3 totals 16 residues. Germline V gives CDR1 SGHNT, CDR2 YENEEA. The entire variable domain, with the rest obtained from reference TRBV11-3 and TRBJ2-1, is as follows: EAGVVQSPRYKIIEKKQPVAFWCNPISGHNTLYWYLQNLGQGPELLIRYENEEAVDDSQLPKDRFSAERLKGVDSTLKIQPAELGDSAVYLCASSGLTSGGNNEQFFGPGTRLTVL.

As DNA, the CDR3 is TGCGCCAGCAGCCTTATCAGAGGAGATCAGCCCCAGCATTTT. It translates to CASSLIRGDQPQHF. This sequence joins TRBV4-1 and TRBJ1-5; D is uncertain. Looked up from germline, CDR1 is MGHRA and CDR2 is YSYEKL. Trimming shortened V by 4 bases and J by 5 bases, and 12 bases separated the two germline ends. The CDR3 has 14 residues.

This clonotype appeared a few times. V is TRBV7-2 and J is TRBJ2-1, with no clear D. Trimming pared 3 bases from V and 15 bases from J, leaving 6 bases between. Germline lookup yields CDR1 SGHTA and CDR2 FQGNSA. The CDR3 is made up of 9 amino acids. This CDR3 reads CASSFGSFF. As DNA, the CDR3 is TGTGCCAGCAGCTTCGGGTCGTTCTTC.

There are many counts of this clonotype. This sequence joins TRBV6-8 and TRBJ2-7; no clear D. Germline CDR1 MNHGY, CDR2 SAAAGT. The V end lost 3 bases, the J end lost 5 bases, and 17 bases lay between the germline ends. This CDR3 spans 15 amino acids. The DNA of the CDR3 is TGTGCCAGCAGTTATAGCCACCCGAGAGAGGACGAGCAGTACTTC. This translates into CASSYSHPREDEQYF.

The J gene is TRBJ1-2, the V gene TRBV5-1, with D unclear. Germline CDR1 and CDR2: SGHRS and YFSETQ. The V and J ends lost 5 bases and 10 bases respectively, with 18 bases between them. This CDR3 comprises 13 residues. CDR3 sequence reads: CASRQETIGDYTF. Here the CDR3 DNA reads TGCGCCAGCAGACAAGAGACAATCGGAGACTACACCTTC.

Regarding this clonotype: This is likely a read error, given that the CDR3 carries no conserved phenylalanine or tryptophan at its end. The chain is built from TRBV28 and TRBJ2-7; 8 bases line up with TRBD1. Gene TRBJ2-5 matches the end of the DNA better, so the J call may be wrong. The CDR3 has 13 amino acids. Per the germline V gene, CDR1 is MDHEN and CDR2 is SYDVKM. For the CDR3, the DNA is TGTGCCGTACATCGGACAGGGTCGGAGACCCAGTACTTA. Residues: CAVHRTGSETQYL.

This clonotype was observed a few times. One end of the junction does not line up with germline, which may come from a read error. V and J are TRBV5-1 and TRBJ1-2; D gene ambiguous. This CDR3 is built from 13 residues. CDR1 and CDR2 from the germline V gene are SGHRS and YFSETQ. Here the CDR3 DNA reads TGCGCCAGCAGTTTGGCGTCGGGAGAGTGGTACACCTTC. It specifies CASSLASGEWYTF.

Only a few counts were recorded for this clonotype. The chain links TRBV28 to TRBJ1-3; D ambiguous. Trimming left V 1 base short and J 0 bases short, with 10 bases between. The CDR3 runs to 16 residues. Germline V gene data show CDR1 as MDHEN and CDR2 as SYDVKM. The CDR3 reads CASSLLFPGSGNTIYF. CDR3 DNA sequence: TGTGCCAGCAGTTTATTGTTCCCGGGCTCTGGAAACACCATATATTTT.

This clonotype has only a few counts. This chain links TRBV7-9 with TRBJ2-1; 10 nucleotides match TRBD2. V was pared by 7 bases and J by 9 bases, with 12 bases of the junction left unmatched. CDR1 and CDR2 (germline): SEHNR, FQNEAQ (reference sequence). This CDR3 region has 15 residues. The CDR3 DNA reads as TGTGCCAGCACCCTGAGCGGGGGGGCCCCCACTGAGCAGTTCTTC. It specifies CASTLSGGAPTEQFF.

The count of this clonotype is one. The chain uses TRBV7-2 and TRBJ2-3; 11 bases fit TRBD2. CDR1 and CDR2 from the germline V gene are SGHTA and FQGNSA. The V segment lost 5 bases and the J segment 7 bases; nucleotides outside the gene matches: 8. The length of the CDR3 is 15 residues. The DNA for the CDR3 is TGTGCCAGCAGCGTGAGTAGCGGGGGGGCGTATACGCAGTATTTT. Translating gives CASSVSSGGAYTQYF.

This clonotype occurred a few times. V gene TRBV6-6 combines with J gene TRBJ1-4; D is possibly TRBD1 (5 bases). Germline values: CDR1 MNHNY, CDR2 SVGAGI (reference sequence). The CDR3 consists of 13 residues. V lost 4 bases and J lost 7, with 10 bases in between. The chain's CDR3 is CASSWDGGEKLFF. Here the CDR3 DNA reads TGTGCCAGCAGTTGGGACGGGGGTGAAAAACTGTTTTTT.

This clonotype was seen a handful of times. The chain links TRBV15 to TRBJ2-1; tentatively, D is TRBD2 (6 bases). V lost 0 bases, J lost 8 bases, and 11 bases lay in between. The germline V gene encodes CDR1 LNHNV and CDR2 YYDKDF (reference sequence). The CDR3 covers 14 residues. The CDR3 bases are TGTGCCACCAGCAGAGAGGGGGAGGCACATGAGCAGTTCTTC. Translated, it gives CATSREGEAHEQFF.

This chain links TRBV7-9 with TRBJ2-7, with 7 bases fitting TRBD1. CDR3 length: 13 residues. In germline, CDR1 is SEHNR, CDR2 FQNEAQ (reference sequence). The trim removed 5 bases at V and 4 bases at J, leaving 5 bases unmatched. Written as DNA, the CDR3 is TGTGCCAGCAGCCATCTACAGGGGTACGAGCAGTACTTC. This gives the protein CASSHLQGYEQYF.

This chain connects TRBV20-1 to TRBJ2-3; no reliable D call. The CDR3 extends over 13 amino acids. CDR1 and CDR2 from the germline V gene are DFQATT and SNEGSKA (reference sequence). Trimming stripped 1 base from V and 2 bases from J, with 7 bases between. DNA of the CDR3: TGCAGTGCTAGAGGCAGTTACACAGATACGCAGTATTTT. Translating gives CSARGSYTDTQYF.

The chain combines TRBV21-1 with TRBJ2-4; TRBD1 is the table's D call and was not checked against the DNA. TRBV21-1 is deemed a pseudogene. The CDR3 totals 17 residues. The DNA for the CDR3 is TGTGCCAGCAGCGACAGGGGGCAGGGGATAGCCAAAAACATTCAGTACTTC. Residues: CASSDRGQGIAKNIQYF.

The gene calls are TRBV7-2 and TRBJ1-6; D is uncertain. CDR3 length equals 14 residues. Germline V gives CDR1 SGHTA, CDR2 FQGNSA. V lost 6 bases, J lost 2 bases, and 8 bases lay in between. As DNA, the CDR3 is TGTGCCAGCAGTAAGACCGCCTATAATTCACCCCTCCACTTT. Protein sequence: CASSKTAYNSPLHF.

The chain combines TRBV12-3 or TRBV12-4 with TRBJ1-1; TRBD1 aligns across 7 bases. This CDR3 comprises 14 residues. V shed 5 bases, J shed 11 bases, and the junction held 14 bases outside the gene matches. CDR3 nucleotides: TGTGCCAGCAGTCAAAGCCAAAACAGGGGACCGGCTTTCTTT. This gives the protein CASSQSQNRGPAFF.

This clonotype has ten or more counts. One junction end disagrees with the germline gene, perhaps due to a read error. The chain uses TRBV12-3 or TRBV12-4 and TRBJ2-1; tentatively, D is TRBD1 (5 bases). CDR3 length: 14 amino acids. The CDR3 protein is CASSSSDIYDEQFF. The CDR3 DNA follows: TGTGCCAGCAGTTCGTCGGACATCTACGATGAGCAGTTCTTC.

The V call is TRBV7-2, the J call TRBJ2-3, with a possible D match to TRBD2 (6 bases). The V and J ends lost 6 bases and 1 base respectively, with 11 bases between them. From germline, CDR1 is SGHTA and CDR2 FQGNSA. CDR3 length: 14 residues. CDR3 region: CASRMTGGTDTQYF. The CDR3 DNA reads TGTGCCAGCAGAATGACGGGGGGCACAGATACGCAGTATTTT.